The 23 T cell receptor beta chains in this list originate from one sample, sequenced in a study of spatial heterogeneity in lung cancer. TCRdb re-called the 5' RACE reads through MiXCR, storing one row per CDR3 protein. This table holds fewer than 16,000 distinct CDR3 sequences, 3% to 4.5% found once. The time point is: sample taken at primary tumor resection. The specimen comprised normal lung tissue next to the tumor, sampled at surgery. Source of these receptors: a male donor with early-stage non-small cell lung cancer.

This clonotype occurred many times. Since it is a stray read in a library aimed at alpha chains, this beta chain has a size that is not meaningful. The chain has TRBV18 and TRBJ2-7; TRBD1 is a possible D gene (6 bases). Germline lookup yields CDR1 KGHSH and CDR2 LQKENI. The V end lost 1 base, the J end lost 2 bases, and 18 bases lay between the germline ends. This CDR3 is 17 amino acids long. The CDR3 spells CASSPRMGTFRPYEQYF. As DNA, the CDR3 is TGTGCCAGCTCACCACGAATGGGGACATTTAGGCCCTACGAGCAGTACTTC.

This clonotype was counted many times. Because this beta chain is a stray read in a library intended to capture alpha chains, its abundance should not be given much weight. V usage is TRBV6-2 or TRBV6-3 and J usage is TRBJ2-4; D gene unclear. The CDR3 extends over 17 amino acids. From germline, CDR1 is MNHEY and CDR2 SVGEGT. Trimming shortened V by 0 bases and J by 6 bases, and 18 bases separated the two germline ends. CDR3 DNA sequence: TGTGCCAGCAGTTACTCGAAGTTTCTAGGGCTGGTAAACATTCAGTACTTC. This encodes CASSYSKFLGLVNIQYF.

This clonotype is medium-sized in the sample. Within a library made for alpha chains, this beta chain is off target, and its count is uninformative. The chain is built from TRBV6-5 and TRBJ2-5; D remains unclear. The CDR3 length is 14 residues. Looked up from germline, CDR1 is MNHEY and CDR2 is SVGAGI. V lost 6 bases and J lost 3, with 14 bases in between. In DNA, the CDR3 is TGTGCCAGCAGCCCGACTTGGGGTAAAGAGACCCAGTACTTC. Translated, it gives CASSPTWGKETQYF.

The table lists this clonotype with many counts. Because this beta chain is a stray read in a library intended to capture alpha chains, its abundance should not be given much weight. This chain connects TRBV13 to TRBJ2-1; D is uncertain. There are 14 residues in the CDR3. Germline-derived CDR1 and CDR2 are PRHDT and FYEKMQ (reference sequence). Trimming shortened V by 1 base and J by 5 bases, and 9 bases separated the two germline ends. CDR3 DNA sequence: TGTGCCAGCAGCTTAGTGGAAGAAAACAATGAGCAGTTCTTC. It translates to CASSLVEENNEQFF.

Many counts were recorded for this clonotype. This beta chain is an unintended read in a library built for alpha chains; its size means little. The CDR3 loop is CASSVVDSHGYTF. The CDR3 DNA is TGTGCCAGCAGCGTAGTAGACTCTCATGGCTACACCTTC. The chain uses TRBV9 and TRBJ1-2; D is ambiguous. V gave up 0 bases and J gave up 6 bases, with 9 bases separating them. CDR1 and CDR2 from the germline V gene are SGDLS and YYNGEE. The CDR3 length is 13 residues.

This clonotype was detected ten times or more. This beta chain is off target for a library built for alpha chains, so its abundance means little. The chain's CDR3 is CASSLSGGMRDTEAFF. The CDR3 nucleotides are TGTGCCAGCAGCTTATCAGGGGGGATGCGTGACACTGAAGCTTTCTTT. V gene TRBV7-2 combines with J gene TRBJ1-1; TRBD1 matches 7 bases. CDR1 SGHTA and CDR2 FQGNSA come from the germline V gene. This CDR3 spans 16 amino acids. The trim removed 2 bases at V and 3 bases at J, leaving 9 bases unmatched.

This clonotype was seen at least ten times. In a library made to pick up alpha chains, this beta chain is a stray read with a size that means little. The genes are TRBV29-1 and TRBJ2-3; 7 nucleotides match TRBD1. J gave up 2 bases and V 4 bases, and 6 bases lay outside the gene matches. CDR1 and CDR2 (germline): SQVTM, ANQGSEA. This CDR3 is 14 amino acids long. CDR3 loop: CSVGQGHATDTQYF. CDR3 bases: TGCAGCGTTGGACAGGGCCACGCCACAGATACGCAGTATTTT.

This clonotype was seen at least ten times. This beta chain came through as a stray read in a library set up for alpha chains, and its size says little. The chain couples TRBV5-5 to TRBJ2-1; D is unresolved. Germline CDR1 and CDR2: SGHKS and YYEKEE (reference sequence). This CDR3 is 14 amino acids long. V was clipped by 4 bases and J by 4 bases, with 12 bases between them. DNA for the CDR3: TGTGCCAGCAGCCCATTCGACACGTACAATGAGCAGTTCTTC. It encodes CASSPFDTYNEQFF.

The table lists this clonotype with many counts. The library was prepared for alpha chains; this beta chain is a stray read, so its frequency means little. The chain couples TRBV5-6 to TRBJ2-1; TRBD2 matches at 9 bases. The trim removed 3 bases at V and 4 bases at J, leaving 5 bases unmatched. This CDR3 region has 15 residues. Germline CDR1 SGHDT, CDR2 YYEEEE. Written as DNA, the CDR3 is TGTGCCAGCAGCTCGACTAGCGGCTTATACAATGAGCAGTTCTTC. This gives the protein CASSSTSGLYNEQFF. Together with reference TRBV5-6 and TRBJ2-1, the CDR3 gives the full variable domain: DAGVTQSPTHLIKTRGQQVTLRCSPKSGHDTVSWYQQALGQGPQFIFQYYEEEERQRGNFPDRFSGHQFPNYSSELNVNALLLGDSALYLCASSSTSGLYNEQFFGPGTRLTVL.

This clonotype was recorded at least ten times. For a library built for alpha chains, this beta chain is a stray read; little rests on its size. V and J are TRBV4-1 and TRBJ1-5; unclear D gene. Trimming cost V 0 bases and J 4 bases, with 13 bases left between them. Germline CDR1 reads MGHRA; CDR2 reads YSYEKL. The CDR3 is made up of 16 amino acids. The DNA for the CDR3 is TGCGCCAGCAGCCAAGATCTCCTACAGAAAAATCAGCCCCAGCATTTT. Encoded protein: CASSQDLLQKNQPQHF.

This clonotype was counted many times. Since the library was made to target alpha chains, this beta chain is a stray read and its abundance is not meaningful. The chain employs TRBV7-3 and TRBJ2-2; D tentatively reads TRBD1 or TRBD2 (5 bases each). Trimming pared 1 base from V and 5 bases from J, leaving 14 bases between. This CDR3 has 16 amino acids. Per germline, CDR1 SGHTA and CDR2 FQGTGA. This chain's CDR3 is CASSLNSGPQTGELFF. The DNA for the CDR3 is TGTGCCAGCAGCTTAAACTCGGGACCCCAAACCGGGGAGCTGTTTTTT. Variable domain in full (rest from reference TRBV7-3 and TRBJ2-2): GAGVSQTPSNKVTEKGKYVELRCDPISGHTALYWYRQSLGQGPEFLIYFQGTGAADDSGLPNDRFFAVRPEGSVSTLKIQRTERGDSAVYLCASSLNSGPQTGELFFGEGSRLTVL.

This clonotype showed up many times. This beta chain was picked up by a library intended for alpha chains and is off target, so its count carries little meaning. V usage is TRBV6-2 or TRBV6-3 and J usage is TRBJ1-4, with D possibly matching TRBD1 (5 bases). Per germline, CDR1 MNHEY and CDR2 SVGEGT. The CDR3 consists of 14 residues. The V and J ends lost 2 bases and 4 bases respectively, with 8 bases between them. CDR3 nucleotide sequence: TGTGCCAGCAGTTACCGACAGCATAATGAAAAACTGTTTTTT. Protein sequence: CASSYRQHNEKLFF.

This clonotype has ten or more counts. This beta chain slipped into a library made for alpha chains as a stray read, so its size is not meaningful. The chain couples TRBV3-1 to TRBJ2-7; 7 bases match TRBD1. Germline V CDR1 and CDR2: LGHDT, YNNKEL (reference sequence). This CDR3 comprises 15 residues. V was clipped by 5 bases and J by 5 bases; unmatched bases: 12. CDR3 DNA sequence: TGTGCCAGCAGCGGGAAGACAGGGAGAGAAAACGAGCAGTACTTC. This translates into CASSGKTGRENEQYF.

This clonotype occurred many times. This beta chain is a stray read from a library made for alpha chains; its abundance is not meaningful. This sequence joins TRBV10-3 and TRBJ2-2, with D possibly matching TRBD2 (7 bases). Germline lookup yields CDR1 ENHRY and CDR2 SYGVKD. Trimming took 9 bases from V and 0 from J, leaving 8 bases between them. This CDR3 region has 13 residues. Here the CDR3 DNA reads TGTGCCATGGGGGGGCCGAACACCGGGGAGCTGTTTTTT. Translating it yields CAMGGPNTGELFF.

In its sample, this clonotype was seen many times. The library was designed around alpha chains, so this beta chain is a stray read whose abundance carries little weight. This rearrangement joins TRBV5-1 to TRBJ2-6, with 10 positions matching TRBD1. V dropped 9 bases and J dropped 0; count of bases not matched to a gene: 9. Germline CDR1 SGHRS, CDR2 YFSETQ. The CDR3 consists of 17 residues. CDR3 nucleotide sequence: TGCGCCACCAATCCGGGACAGGGGTACTCTGGGGCCAACGTCCTGACTTTC. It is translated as CATNPGQGYSGANVLTF.

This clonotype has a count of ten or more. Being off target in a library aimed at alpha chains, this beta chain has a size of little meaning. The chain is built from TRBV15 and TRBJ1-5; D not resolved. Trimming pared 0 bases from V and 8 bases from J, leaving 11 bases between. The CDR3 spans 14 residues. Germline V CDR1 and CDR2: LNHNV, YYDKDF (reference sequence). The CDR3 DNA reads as TGTGCCACCAGCAGAGATCCGAATTTTGAGCCCCAGCATTTT. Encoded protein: CATSRDPNFEPQHF.

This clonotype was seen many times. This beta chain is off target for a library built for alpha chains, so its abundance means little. The DNA of the CDR3 is TGTGCCAGCAGCGGTTTTCTTGGCTTGCTAAACACAGATACGCAGTATTTT. It encodes CASSGFLGLLNTDTQYF. The rearrangement links TRBV7-9 to TRBJ2-3, with D uncertain. V lost 5 bases to trimming and J lost 2 bases, with 20 bases between them. This CDR3 has 17 amino acids. Germline values: CDR1 SEHNR, CDR2 FQNEAQ (reference sequence).

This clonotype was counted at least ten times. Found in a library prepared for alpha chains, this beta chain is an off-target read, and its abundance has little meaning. CDR3 nucleotides: TGTGCCATCAGTGAGTCAAGGGGGTTCGCAGATACGCAGTATTTT. Protein sequence: CAISESRGFADTQYF. V is TRBV10-3 and J is TRBJ2-3; tentative D call: TRBD1 (6 bases). This CDR3 has 15 residues. The germline V and J ends were trimmed by 0 bases and 4 bases, with 11 bases remaining between them. Germline CDR1 reads ENHRY; CDR2 reads SYGVKD.

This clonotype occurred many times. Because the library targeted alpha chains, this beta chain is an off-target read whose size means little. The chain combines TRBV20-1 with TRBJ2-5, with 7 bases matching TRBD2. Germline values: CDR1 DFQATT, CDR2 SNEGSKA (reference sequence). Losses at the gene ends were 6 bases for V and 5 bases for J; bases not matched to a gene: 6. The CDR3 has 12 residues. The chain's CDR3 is CSATSVGETQYF. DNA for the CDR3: TGCAGTGCCACTAGCGTCGGGGAGACCCAGTACTTC.

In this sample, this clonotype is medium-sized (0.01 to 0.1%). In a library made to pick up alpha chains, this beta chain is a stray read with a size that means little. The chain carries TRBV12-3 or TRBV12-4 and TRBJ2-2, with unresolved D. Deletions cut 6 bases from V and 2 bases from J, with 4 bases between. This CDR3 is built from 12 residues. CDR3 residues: CASRQNTGELFF. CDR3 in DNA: TGTGCCAGCAGGCAAAACACCGGGGAGCTGTTTTTT.

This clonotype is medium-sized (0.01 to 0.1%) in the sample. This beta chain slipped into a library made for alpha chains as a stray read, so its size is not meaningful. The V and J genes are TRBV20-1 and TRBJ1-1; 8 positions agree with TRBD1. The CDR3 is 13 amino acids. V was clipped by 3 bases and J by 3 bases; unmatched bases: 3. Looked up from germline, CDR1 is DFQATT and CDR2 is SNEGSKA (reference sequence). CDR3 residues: CSARGQVDTEAFF. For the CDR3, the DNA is TGCAGTGCTAGGGGACAGGTAGACACTGAAGCTTTCTTT.

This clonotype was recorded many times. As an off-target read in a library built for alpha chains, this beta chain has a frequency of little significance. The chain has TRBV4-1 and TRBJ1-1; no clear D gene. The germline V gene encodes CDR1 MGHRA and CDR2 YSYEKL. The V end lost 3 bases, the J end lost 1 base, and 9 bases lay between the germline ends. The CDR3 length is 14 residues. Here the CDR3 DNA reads TGCGCCAGCAGCCACAGAACCTCGAACACTGAAGCTTTCTTT. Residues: CASSHRTSNTEAFF.

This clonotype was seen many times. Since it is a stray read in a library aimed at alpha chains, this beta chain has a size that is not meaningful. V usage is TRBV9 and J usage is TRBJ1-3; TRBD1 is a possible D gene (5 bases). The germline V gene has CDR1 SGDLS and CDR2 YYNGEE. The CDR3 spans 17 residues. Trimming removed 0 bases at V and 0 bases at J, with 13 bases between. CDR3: CASSVGIGASSGNTIYF. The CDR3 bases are TGTGCCAGCAGCGTAGGAATAGGGGCCAGCTCTGGAAACACCATATATTTT.